This T cell receptor beta chain was profiled in a study of T cells in Graves' hyperthyroidism and ophthalmopathy. Study at large: Any treatment followed the collection of peripheral blood at initial diagnosis.

To note about this clonotype: This may be a read error: a much more frequent sequence differs by one nucleotide.

Authors of the study amplified TCR beta CDR3 regions from RNA transcripts. First-round RT-PCR of the TCR CDR3 relied on the HTBI primer set. TCRdb recomputed calls from the multiplex PCR reads with MiXCR, one row per CDR3 protein. The sample includes under 300,000 distinct CDR3 sequences, about 14% of them seen just once. The CDR3 consists of 16 residues. From germline, CDR1 is SEHNR and CDR2 FQNEAQ (reference sequence). The chain is built from TRBV7-9 and TRBJ1-1; D possibly corresponds to TRBD1 (5 bases). This TCR derives from a woman in her thirties with Graves' hyperthyroidism that later progressed to Graves' ophthalmopathy. The specimen sequenced was blood. CDR3 DNA sequence: TGTGCCAGCAGCAACACCGCGGCGGGGGGAAGGGGTGAAGCTCTCTTT. Protein sequence: CASSNTAAGGRGEALF.